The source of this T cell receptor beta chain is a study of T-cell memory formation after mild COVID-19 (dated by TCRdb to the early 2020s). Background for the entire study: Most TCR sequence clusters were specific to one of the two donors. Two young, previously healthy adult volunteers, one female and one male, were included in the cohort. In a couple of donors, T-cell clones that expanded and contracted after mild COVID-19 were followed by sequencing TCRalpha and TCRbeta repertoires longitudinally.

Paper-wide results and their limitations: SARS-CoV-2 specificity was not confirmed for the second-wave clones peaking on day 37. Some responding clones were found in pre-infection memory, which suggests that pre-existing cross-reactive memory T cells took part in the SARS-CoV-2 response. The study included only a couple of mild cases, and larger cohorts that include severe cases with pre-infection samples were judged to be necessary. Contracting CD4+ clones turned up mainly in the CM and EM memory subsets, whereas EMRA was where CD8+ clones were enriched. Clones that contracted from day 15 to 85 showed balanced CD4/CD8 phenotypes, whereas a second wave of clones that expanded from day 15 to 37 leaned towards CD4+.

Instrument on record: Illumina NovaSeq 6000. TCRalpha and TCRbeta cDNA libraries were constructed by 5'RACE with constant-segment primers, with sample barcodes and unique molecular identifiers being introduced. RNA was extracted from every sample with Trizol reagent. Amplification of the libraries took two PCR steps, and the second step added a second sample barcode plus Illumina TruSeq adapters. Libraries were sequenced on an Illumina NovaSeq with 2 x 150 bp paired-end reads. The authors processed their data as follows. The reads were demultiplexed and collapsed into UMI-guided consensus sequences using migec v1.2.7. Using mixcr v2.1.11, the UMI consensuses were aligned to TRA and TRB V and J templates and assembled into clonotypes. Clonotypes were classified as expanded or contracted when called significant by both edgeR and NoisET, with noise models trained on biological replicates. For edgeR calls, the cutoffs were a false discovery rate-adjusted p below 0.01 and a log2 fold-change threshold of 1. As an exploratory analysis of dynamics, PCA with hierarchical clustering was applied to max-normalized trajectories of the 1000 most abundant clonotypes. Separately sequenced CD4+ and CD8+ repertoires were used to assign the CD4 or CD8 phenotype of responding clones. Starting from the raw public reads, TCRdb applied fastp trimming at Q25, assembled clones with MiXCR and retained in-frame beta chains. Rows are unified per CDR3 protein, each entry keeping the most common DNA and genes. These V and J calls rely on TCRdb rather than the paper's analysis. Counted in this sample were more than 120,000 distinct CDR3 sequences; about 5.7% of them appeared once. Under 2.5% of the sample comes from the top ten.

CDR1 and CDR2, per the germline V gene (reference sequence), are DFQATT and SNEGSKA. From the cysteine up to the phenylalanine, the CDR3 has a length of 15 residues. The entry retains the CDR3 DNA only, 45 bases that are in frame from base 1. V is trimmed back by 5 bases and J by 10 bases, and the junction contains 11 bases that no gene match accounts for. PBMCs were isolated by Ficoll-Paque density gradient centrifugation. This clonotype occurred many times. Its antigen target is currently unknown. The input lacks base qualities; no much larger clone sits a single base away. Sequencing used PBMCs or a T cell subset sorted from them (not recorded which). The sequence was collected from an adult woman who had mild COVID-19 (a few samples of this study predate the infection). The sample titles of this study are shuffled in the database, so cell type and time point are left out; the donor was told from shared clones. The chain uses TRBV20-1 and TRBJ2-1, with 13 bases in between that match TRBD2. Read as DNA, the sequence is TGCAGTGCTCCCTCGACTAGCGGGAGGCGCCGCGAGCAGTTCTTC. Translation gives CSAPSTSGRRREQFF.